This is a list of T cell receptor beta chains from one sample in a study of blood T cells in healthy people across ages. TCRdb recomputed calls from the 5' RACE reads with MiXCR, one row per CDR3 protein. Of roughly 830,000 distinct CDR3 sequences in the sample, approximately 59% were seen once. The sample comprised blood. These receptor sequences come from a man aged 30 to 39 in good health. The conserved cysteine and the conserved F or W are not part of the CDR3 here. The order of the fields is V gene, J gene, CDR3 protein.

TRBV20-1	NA	SASWAGETQY
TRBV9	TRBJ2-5	ASSRGGGPEETQY
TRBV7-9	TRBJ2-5	ASSLGTSGYQETQY
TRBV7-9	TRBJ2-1	ASSPRGAYEQF
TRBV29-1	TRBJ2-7	SVRDTGLYEQY
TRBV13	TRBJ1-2	ASSPREDPGYGYT
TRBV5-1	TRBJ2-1	ASSPRQGAGYNEQF
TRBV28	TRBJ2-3	ASSVAGGRQVTQY
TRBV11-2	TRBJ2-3	ASSRTTTDTQY
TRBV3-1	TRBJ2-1	ASSQETGLDEQF
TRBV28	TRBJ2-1	ASSWATGRNEQF
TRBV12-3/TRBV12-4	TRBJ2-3	ASGNYPDTQY
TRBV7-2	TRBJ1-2	ASSLGYTAGGYT
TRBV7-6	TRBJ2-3	ASSRTLKDTQY
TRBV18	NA	ASSPAPNAEQY
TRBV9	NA	ASSAREGGAAHEQY
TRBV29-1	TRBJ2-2	SGGQGNTGELF
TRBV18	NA	ASSPRADSEQY
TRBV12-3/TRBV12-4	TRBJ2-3	ASRSGRGNTDTQY
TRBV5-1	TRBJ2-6	ASSWTAAGANVLT
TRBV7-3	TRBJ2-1	ASSLSRPDYNEQF
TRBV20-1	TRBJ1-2	SAGDGVYGYT
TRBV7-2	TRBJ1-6	ASSQQTANSPLH
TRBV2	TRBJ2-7	ASSAVREQY
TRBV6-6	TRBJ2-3	ASKRTASTDTQY
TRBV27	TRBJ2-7	ALPGTHYEQY
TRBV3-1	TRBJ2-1	ASSQGTGVRRNEQF
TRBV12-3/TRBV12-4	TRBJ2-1	ASSLFLDYLYNEQF
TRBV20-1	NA	SAAPGIGVNAAEQY
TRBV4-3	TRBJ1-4	ASSEDGLNEKLF
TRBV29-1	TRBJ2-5	SVTGYRMETQY
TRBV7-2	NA	ASSLAWGIEETQY
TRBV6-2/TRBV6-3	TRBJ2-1	ASSERGGSHNEQF
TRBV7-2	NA	ASSEQFSGGEETQY
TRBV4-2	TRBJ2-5	ASRQVTSGRETQY
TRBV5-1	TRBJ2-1	ASAQIDSEGEQF
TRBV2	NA	VSSTASGGDLTQY
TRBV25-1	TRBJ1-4	ASSGPGTLF
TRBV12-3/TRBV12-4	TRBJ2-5	ASSTGHSTETQY
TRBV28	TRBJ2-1	ASRGSLGYNEQF
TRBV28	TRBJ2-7	ASSLPGDINYEQY
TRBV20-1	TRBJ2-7	SANPTTGGNDEQY
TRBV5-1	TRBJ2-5	ACSSNSALGETQY
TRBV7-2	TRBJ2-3	ASSHGGGDTQY
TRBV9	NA	ASSVGRGGSLETQY
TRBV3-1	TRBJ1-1	ASSQMTNTEAF
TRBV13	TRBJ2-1	ASSLDYRSYNEQF
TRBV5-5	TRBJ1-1	ASSRGTATEAF
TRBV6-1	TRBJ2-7	ASVIAYEQY